This T cell receptor beta chain was documented in a study of cytomegalovirus exposure and HLA in healthy donors. V shed 7 bases, J shed 8 bases, and the junction held 12 bases outside the gene matches. The CDR3 length is 14 residues. CDR1 LNHDA and CDR2 SQIVND come from the germline V gene (reference sequence). With 60 Vbeta and 13 Jbeta primers, the PCR was carried out. Libraries were prepared by immunoSEQ multiplex PCR; TCRdb keeps only in-frame clonotypes and omits some of them. The table shows some 150,000 clones, with approximately 75% occurring only once. About this clone itself: The antigen is unknown.

Study outcomes and limitations: An ancestry cluster, one associated with Asian ancestry, reportedly showed fewer N-insertions than the 666-donor mean in a later analysis.

Sequenced input: PBMCs. This chain links TRBV19 with TRBJ2-3; 7 bases fit TRBD2. The clonotype comes from a male donor in good health and CMV-seronegative. The CDR3 DNA follows: TGTGCCAGTACCCCCTCGGGGGGATTTGGTACGCAGTATTTT. Translating gives CASTPSGGFGTQYF.